Presented here are 28 T cell receptor beta chains from one specimen sequenced in a study of CD8+ T cells in alopecia areata. Following RNA extraction, reverse transcription yielded cDNA that acted as the sequencing template. Produced via immunoSEQ multiplex PCR; TCRdb's table is partial and in-frame only. The sample yields around 50,000 clones, almost 97% seen once. Sequenced here: CD8+ T cells sorted from blood, sampled at week 0. The receptors stem from a human donor with alopecia areata.

The chain employs TRBV4-1 and TRBJ2-7; 7 bases map to TRBD1. Germline values: CDR1 MGHRA, CDR2 YSYEKL. This CDR3 has 16 residues. V lost 0 bases, J lost 3 bases, and 8 bases stayed unmatched. CDR3 coding DNA: TGCGCCAGCAGCCAAGATACGACAGGGTGGGTCTACGAGCAGTACTTC. It encodes CASSQDTTGWVYEQYF.

The V and J genes are TRBV15 and TRBJ2-1; D ambiguous. This CDR3 spans 13 amino acids. Per the germline V gene, CDR1 is LNHNV and CDR2 is YYDKDF (reference sequence). The V gene lost 0 bases and the J gene lost 5 bases, with 5 bases spanning the gap. The CDR3 DNA sequence: TGTGCCACCAGCAGAGATTGGAACAATGAGCAGTTCTTC. Its protein is CATSRDWNNEQFF.

The count of this clone is one. The rearrangement joins TRBV6-5 to TRBJ2-1, with a tentative D call TRBD2 (6 bases). There are 13 residues in the CDR3. With 5 bases removed from V and 9 bases from J, the gap between germline ends came to 14 bases. Germline V gene sequence: CDR1 MNHEY, CDR2 SVGAGI. As DNA, the CDR3 is TGTGCCAGCAGTGCGGGGAGAGGTGTTGAGCAGTTCTTC. This sequence encodes CASSAGRGVEQFF.

V is TRBV5-1 and J is TRBJ2-5; a weak D match, TRBD1 (5 bases). The CDR3 spans 15 residues. The germline V gene encodes CDR1 SGHRS and CDR2 YFSETQ. The V end was cut by 0 bases, the J end by 4 bases, with 13 bases between. CDR3 protein: CASSLATVSGETQYF. The CDR3 DNA is TGCGCCAGCAGCTTGGCGACAGTTTCTGGAGAGACCCAGTACTTC.

This chain connects TRBV27 to TRBJ2-3, with 9 bases identical to TRBD2. Germline V gene data show CDR1 as MNHEY and CDR2 as SMNVEV (reference sequence). After removal of 4 bases from V and 2 bases from J, the junction contained 4 bases not matched to a gene. The CDR3 contains 15 residues. CDR3 bases: TGTGCCAGCAGTTCGACTAGCGGCTACACAGATACGCAGTATTTT. The encoded protein is CASSSTSGYTDTQYF.

The chain employs TRBV19 and TRBJ1-1, with 9 bases that match TRBD1. Germline lookup yields CDR1 LNHDA and CDR2 SQIVND (reference sequence). With V trimmed by 6 bases and J by 4 bases, 3 bases remained unmatched. The CDR3 consists of 13 residues. CDR3 nucleotide sequence: TGTGCCAGTAGGACAGGGGGGGTCACTGAAGCTTTCTTT. Translation: CASRTGGVTEAFF.

CDR3 in DNA: TGTGCCAGCAGCTTAGACGACATCTTATACGAGCAGTACTTC. Translated, it gives CASSLDDILYEQYF. The gene calls are TRBV7-8 and TRBJ2-7, with D unresolved. The CDR3 sequence is 14 residues long. Germline V gene sequence: CDR1 SGHVS, CDR2 FQNEAQ. V was shortened by 1 base and J by 4 bases, with 11 bases between the two germline ends. Full variable domain (missing parts from reference TRBV7-8 and TRBJ2-7): GAGVSQSPRYKVAKRGQDVALRCDPISGHVSLFWYQQALGQGPEFLTYFQNEAQLDKSGLPSDRFFAERPEGSVSTLKIQRTQQEDSAVYLCASSLDDILYEQYFGPGTRLTVT.

V usage is TRBV7-9 and J usage is TRBJ2-1; D is tentatively TRBD1 or TRBD2 (5 bases each). CDR3 length: 15 residues. Germline assignment: CDR1 SEHNR and CDR2 FQNEAQ (reference sequence). Trimming shortened V by 0 bases and J by 0 bases, and 6 bases separated the two germline ends. The CDR3 protein is CASSLAGVSYNEQFF. In DNA, the CDR3 is TGTGCCAGCAGCTTAGCGGGGGTCTCCTACAATGAGCAGTTCTTC.

The CDR3 spells CASSLRGSGGPADTQYF. The CDR3, as DNA: TGCGCCAGCAGCTTGCGGGGTAGCGGGGGGCCGGCAGATACGCAGTATTTT. V usage is TRBV5-1 and J usage is TRBJ2-3; 10 positions agree with TRBD2. The length of the CDR3 is 17 residues. With 1 base clipped from V and 4 bases from J, the junction kept 9 bases outside the gene matches. Germline CDR1 is SGHRS and CDR2 is YFSETQ.

This chain links TRBV6-6 with TRBJ1-4; 8 bases fit TRBD1. This CDR3 is built from 15 residues. Germline CDR1 MNHNY, CDR2 SVGAGI (reference sequence). The ends lost 6 bases at V and 4 bases at J; junction bases unmatched: 7. The CDR3 DNA follows: TGTGCCAGCAGACCGACAGGGGCCATTAATGAAAAACTGTTTTTT. Protein product: CASRPTGAINEKLFF.

The genes are TRBV2 and TRBJ2-1; D is possibly TRBD2 (6 bases). Germline V CDR1 and CDR2: SNHLY, FYNNEI. There are 16 residues in the CDR3. Trimming stripped 6 bases from V and 2 bases from J, with 17 bases between. The chain's CDR3 is CASSKPAGGAYNEQFF. CDR3 DNA sequence: TGTGCCAGCAGCAAACCAGCGGGTGGCGCCTACAATGAGCAGTTCTTC.

The rearrangement uses TRBV7-6 and TRBJ2-7, with D perhaps matching TRBD2 (5 bases). This CDR3 comprises 15 residues. Germline assignment: CDR1 SGHVS and CDR2 FNYEAQ. V was clipped by 1 base and J by 2 bases, with 12 bases between them. The CDR3 protein is CASSLDGSVTYEQYF. In DNA, the CDR3 is TGTGCCAGCAGCTTAGATGGTAGCGTAACCTACGAGCAGTACTTC.

V is TRBV19 and J is TRBJ2-7; D is perhaps TRBD1 or TRBD2 (5 bases each). V was shortened by 4 bases and J by 6 bases, with 13 bases between the two germline ends. CDR3 length: 13 amino acids. The germline gives CDR1 LNHDA, CDR2 SQIVND (reference sequence). CDR3 sequence: CASSTGVGAEQYF. For the CDR3, the DNA is TGTGCCAGTAGTACCGGCGTCGGGGCCGAGCAGTACTTC.

V is TRBV4-3 and J is TRBJ2-5; tentative D call: TRBD2 (6 bases). The CDR3 is made up of 17 amino acids. V was clipped by 0 bases and J by 0 bases, with 14 bases between them. Germline assignment: CDR1 LGHNA and CDR2 YSLEER. The CDR3, as DNA: TGCGCCAGCAGCCAAGATACAAGCGGGTCGTACCAAGAGACCCAGTACTTC. Translation gives CASSQDTSGSYQETQYF.

The chain is built from TRBV6-5 and TRBJ1-2; D call uncertain. The CDR3 loop spans 16 amino acids. CDR1 is MNHEY and CDR2 is SVGAGI in the germline V gene. V was pared by 3 bases and J by 3 bases, with 17 bases between. The CDR3 coding sequence is TGTGCCAGCAGTTATCAACGGACGAAGGCGGACTATGGCTACACCTTC. Translated: CASSYQRTKADYGYTF.

The chain links TRBV7-2 to TRBJ2-7; 9 bases match TRBD2. Losses at the gene ends were 3 bases for V and 3 bases for J; bases not matched to a gene: 3. There are 14 residues in the CDR3. The germline V gene has CDR1 SGHTA and CDR2 FQGNSA. CDR3 sequence: CASSFTAGGYEQYF. The CDR3 DNA reads TGTGCCAGCAGCTTTACAGCGGGGGGCTACGAGCAGTACTTC. The full variable domain, with the rest looked up from reference TRBV7-2 and TRBJ2-7, is GAGVSQSPSNKVTEKGKDVELRCDPISGHTALYWYRQSLGQGLEFLIYFQGNSAPDKSGLPSDRFSAERTGGSVSTLTIQRTQQEDSAVYLCASSFTAGGYEQYFGPGTRLTVT.

The chain recombines TRBV6-6 with TRBJ2-1, with D unclear. CDR3 size: 14 residues. Trimming pared 0 bases from V and 7 bases from J, leaving 10 bases between. Germline V gene lookup returns CDR1 MNHNY and CDR2 SVGAGI (reference sequence). CDR3 amino acids: CASSYSRVANEQFF. CDR3 coding DNA: TGTGCCAGCAGTTACTCGAGAGTAGCTAATGAGCAGTTCTTC.

This clone has just one count. The V and J genes are TRBV5-1 and TRBJ2-3, with 9 bases that match TRBD2. With 1 base clipped from V and 4 bases from J, the junction kept 7 bases outside the gene matches. CDR3 length equals 16 residues. CDR1 is SGHRS, CDR2 YFSETQ, per germline. The CDR3, as DNA: TGCGCCAGCAGCTTGAGAGCGGGGGGCTCGGCAGATACGCAGTATTTT. Protein sequence: CASSLRAGGSADTQYF.

CDR3 residues: CASSQEDRERYNEQFF. The CDR3, as DNA: TGTGCCAGCAGCCAAGAGGACAGGGAGCGTTACAATGAGCAGTTCTTC. This rearrangement joins TRBV7-2 to TRBJ2-1, with 8 bases matching TRBD1. This CDR3 contains 16 residues. CDR1 and CDR2 (germline): SGHTA, FQGNSA. V shed 5 bases and J 4 bases; nucleotides not matched to a gene: 10.

This chain joins TRBV4-2 and TRBJ2-7; 8 bases match TRBD1. V dropped 5 bases and J dropped 4; count of bases not matched to a gene: 7. The CDR3 spans 14 residues. Germline V gene data show CDR1 as LGHNA and CDR2 as YNFKEQ. This CDR3 reads CASSWDRWGYEQYF. CDR3 sequence (DNA): TGTGCCAGCAGCTGGGACAGGTGGGGGTACGAGCAGTACTTC.

The chain has TRBV7-2 and TRBJ2-1; D is unclear. V dropped 2 bases and J dropped 5 bases, with 13 bases sitting between them. Germline CDR1 and CDR2: SGHTA and FQGNSA. This CDR3 is built from 15 residues. This CDR3 is CASSLKGKPNNEQFF. The DNA of the CDR3 is TGTGCCAGCAGCTTAAAAGGGAAACCCAACAATGAGCAGTTCTTC.

CDR3 amino acids: CASSQDSGTATFNYGYTF. DNA for the CDR3: TGTGCCAGCAGCCAAGATAGCGGGACAGCTACTTTTAACTATGGCTACACCTTC. The rearrangement joins TRBV4-2 to TRBJ1-2, with 7 bases aligning to TRBD1. J gave up 1 base and V 0 bases, and 11 bases lay outside the gene matches. The CDR3 spans 18 residues. The germline V gene encodes CDR1 LGHNA and CDR2 YNFKEQ.

J is TRBJ2-7 and V is TRBV9; no reliable D call. Trimming shortened V by 0 bases and J by 6 bases, and 13 bases separated the two germline ends. The CDR3 contains 14 residues. Germline V gives CDR1 SGDLS, CDR2 YYNGEE. The CDR3 protein is CASSVGTAQFEQYF. The DNA of the CDR3 is TGTGCCAGCAGCGTAGGAACAGCCCAATTCGAGCAGTACTTC. Combining the CDR3 with reference TRBV9 and TRBJ2-7 gives the whole variable domain DSGVTQTPKHLITATGQRVTLRCSPRSGDLSVYWYQQSLDQGLQFLIQYYNGEERAKGNILERFSAQQFPDLHSELNLSSLELGDSALYFCASSVGTAQFEQYFGPGTRLTVT.

The chain uses TRBV27 and TRBJ2-7; 15 bases align to TRBD2. CDR1 is MNHEY, CDR2 SMNVEV, per germline (reference sequence). Losses at the gene ends were 1 base for V and 1 base for J; bases not matched to a gene: 5. CDR3 length: 18 residues. Here the CDR3 reads CASSLLGTSGGQSYEQYF. The DNA for the CDR3 is TGTGCCAGCAGTTTATTGGGGACTAGCGGGGGGCAATCCTACGAGCAGTACTTC.

This chain uses TRBV27 with TRBJ2-3, with TRBD1 as a possible D gene (5 bases). Germline lookup yields CDR1 MNHEY and CDR2 SMNVEV (reference sequence). V dropped 7 bases and J dropped 11 bases, with 16 bases sitting between them. The CDR3 is made up of 12 amino acids. In DNA, the CDR3 is TGTGCCAGCACCCACAGGCTATGGGGGCAGTATTTT. This encodes CASTHRLWGQYF.

V gene TRBV7-3 combines with J gene TRBJ2-7; weak D call: TRBD1 (5 bases). CDR1 and CDR2 from the germline V gene are SGHTA and FQGTGA. Trimming shortened V by 2 bases and J by 4 bases, and 15 bases separated the two germline ends. This CDR3 region has 15 residues. CDR3 DNA: TGTGCCAGCAGCTTACAGGGCGTGCGGCGTTACGAGCAGTACTTC. Translated: CASSLQGVRRYEQYF.

The chain carries TRBV4-3 and TRBJ2-7, with D tentatively TRBD2 (6 bases). CDR3 length equals 18 residues. The germline V gene encodes CDR1 LGHNA and CDR2 YSLEER. Trimming stripped 2 bases from V and 2 bases from J, with 22 bases between. The DNA for the CDR3 is TGCGCCAGCAGCCAAAGATCAGGGAAATCGGGACTCACCTACGAGCAGTACTTC. This translates into CASSQRSGKSGLTYEQYF.

The chain carries TRBV7-8 and TRBJ2-1; 12 positions match TRBD2. After removal of 5 bases from V and 3 bases from J, the junction contained 5 bases not matched to a gene. Per germline, CDR1 SGHVS and CDR2 FQNEAQ. This CDR3 is 16 amino acids long. The DNA for the CDR3 is TGTGCCAGCAGCCCAGGACTAGCGGGGAGCTACAATGAGCAGTTCTTC. This sequence encodes CASSPGLAGSYNEQFF.